This record covers a single T cell receptor (beta chain). Its target is not known. One end of the junction is discordant with germline, which a read error may explain. The sample belongs to a study of somatic mutations in cytotoxic T cells in rheumatoid arthritis. Study findings and constraints: Some patients, about an eighth of the roughly 65, had a largest CD8+ clone that exceeded 20% of CD8+ cells.

Assay: immunoSEQ multiplex PCR; the TCRdb copy retains only in-frame clones and omits some. The table shows about 10,000 clones, with 75% to 85% occurring only once. Positively selected by magnetic beads, CD4+ and CD8+ cells were purity-checked by flow cytometry. The CDR3 is 17 residues long. Germline V lookup: CDR1 SGHDN, CDR2 FVKESK. The chain joins TRBV14 to TRBJ2-3; TRBD2 is a possible D gene (5 bases). The sequenced sample consisted of CD8+ T cells sorted from blood. This TCR was sampled from an adult with rheumatoid arthritis. CDR3 region: CASSEEMGRPQTDTQYF. In nucleotides, the CDR3 is TGTGCCAGCAGCGAAGAAATGGGGAGACCACAGACAGATACGCAGTATTTT.